This is a list of T cell receptor beta chains from one sample in a study of T cells in Graves' hyperthyroidism and ophthalmopathy. TCRdb re-derived calls from the multiplex PCR reads in MiXCR, one entry per CDR3 protein. Among about 610,000 distinct CDR3 sequences listed, 14% to 15% were seen once. Source material: blood. Source of these receptors: a woman between 40 and 50 years old with Graves' ophthalmopathy. Both conserved end residues are part of each CDR3. Each record gives: D gene, clone size, V gene, J gene, CDR3 DNA, CDR3 protein. The D gene is left open where the match is weak. The size of a clone is reported for some rows only, either as once, few or many, or as a class for expanded clones.

.	.	TRBV11-3	TRBJ2-4	TGTGCCAGCAGCTTAGGGTTAGGCAAAAACATTCAGTACTTC	CASSLGLGKNIQYF
.	many	TRBV6-1	TRBJ2-7	TGTGCCACCTACGGGACGGGACGGACCTTAAGCTACTTC	CATYGTGRTLSYF
.	.	TRBV7-3	TRBJ1-4	TGTGCCAGCGCGAAGGAGGTCGGTGAAAAACTGTTTTTT	CASAKEVGEKLFF
.	many	TRBV30	TRBJ1-5	TGTGCCTGGAGTACAGGGATCAATCAGCCCCAGCATTTT	CAWSTGINQPQHF
.	.	TRBV12-3/TRBV12-4	TRBJ2-7	TGTGCCAGCAGCCACTCGTACCCGATCGGGCAGTACTTC	CASSHSYPIGQYF
TRBD1	few	TRBV4-2	TRBJ2-2	TGTGCCAGCAGCCGAGGGACAGGGACGAACACCGGGGAGCTGTTTTTT	CASSRGTGTNTGELFF
.	once	TRBV6-5	TRBJ2-7	TGTGCCAGCAGTTACTCGCGTCGGGCACCTTCCTACGAGCAGTACTTC	CASSYSRRAPSYEQYF
.	many	TRBV6-5	TRBJ2-7	TGTGCCAGCAGTTCCCACCGGGGACACCAGTCCTACGAGCAGTACTTC	CASSSHRGHQSYEQYF
TRBD1	many	TRBV7-8	TRBJ2-7	TGTGCCAGCAGCTTCGGCCCAGGACAGGGATTTTACGAGCAGTACTTC	CASSFGPGQGFYEQYF
.	many	TRBV28	TRBJ2-5	TGTGCCAGCAGTCCCCTTACCTATAGCGGAGGGGACCAAGAGACCCAGTACTTC	CASSPLTYSGGDQETQYF
.	once	TRBV6-2/TRBV6-3	TRBJ2-2	TGTGCCAGCAGGTCCATCAGGACCTTTGGGGAGCTGTTTTTT	CASRSIRTFGELFF
TRBD2	many	TRBV7-2	TRBJ2-7	TGTGCCAGCAGCTCAGCATGGACTAGCGGGAGGGACGAGCAGTACTTC	CASSSAWTSGRDEQYF
.	.	TRBV15	TRBJ1-1	TGTGCCACCAGCAGAGATGAGGGGAGCACTGAAGCTTTCTTT	CATSRDEGSTEAFF
.	few	TRBV5-5	TRBJ1-3	TGTGCCAGCAGCTTCGGAGTTTCAGGAAACACCATATATTTT	CASSFGVSGNTIYF
.	many	TRBV28	TRBJ1-2	TGTGCCAGCAGCCCAGTTTCCCCCTCCTATGGCTACACCTTC	CASSPVSPSYGYTF
TRBD1	few	TRBV27	TRBJ2-7	TGTGCCAGCAGTCCTCCTACCGGGACAGAGCAATACGAGCAGTACTTC	CASSPPTGTEQYEQYF
.	.	TRBV4-2	TRBJ2-7	TGTGCCAGCAGCCAAGGGTGGGAGGAATTCTACGAGCAGTACTTC	CASSQGWEEFYEQYF
.	many	TRBV28	TRBJ1-1	TGTGCCAGCAGTTTTTGGGAAGGGGGGGCTCGCGCTTTCTTT	CASSFWEGGARAFF
TRBD1	many	TRBV7-3	TRBJ1-3	TGTGCCAGCAGCTTACAAAGCCCCGGGACAGGGGAAGGAAACACCATATATTTT	CASSLQSPGTGEGNTIYF
.	few	TRBV5-4	TRBJ2-7	TGTGCCAGCAGCTCCGGTGGGGGATCCGCTTACTACGAGCAGTACTTC	CASSSGGGSAYYEQYF
.	once	TRBV5-6	TRBJ2-1	TGTGCCAGCAGCTGGTCCGGAAGCTCCTACAATGAGCAGTTCTTC	CASSWSGSSYNEQFF
TRBD2	many	TRBV6-5	TRBJ2-7	TGTGCCAGCAGTTACGGAGGGCCTAGCGGGTACTACGAGCAGTACTTC	CASSYGGPSGYYEQYF
.	.	TRBV28	TRBJ1-6	TGTGCCAGCAGTCTGGCGGGGGAGTATTCACCCCTCCACTTT	CASSLAGEYSPLHF
.	many	TRBV5-1	TRBJ2-7	TGCGCCAGCAGCTTGGCACCGGACGGAGGGTGGGAGCAGTACTTC	CASSLAPDGGWEQYF
TRBD1	many	TRBV29-1	TRBJ1-2	TGCAGCGTTTTGGACAGGGAGTATGGCTACACCTTC	CSVLDREYGYTF
.	many	TRBV6-1	TRBJ2-4	TGTGCCAGCAGTGAAGGGAGGGGGCTGCTAGCCAAAAACATTCAGTACTTC	CASSEGRGLLAKNIQYF
.	many	TRBV18	TRBJ2-7	TGTGCCAGCTCACCGGGGGAAACTTCCTACGAGCAGTACTTC	CASSPGETSYEQYF
TRBD2	many	TRBV20-1	TRBJ2-7	TGCAGTGCTAGATACTCTAGCGGAGCCTACGAGCAGTACTTC	CSARYSSGAYEQYF
.	many	TRBV4-1	TRBJ2-4	TGCGCCAGCAGCCAAGATTTAGCGGCCTCCCTCAAAAACATTCAGTACTTC	CASSQDLAASLKNIQYF
.	few	TRBV30	TRBJ2-7	TGTGCCTGGAGTGTGGGACCAGGGTCCGAGCAGTACTTC	CAWSVGPGSEQYF
.	few	TRBV3-1	TRBJ1-1	TGTGCCAGCAGCGAAGGCTACAGTCTCTTGAACACTGAAGCTTTCTTT	CASSEGYSLLNTEAFF
TRBD1	many	TRBV9	TRBJ1-1	TGTGCCAGCAGTGAGGGGGCGTGGGGCACTGAAGCTTTCTTT	CASSEGAWGTEAFF
TRBD1	many	TRBV27	TRBJ1-2	TGTGCCAGCAGCCCAGGACAGGGGGCACTTTATGGCTACACCTTC	CASSPGQGALYGYTF
.	many	TRBV4-1	TRBJ2-7	TGCGCCAGCAGCCAAGACCCCGGGGGAGGTGGGTACGAGCAGTACTTC	CASSQDPGGGGYEQYF
.	many	TRBV25-1	TRBJ1-3	TGTGCCAGCAGTGCGGCGGGGGGTGGAAACACCATATATTTT	CASSAAGGGNTIYF
TRBD1	.	TRBV4-1	TRBJ1-5	TGCGCCAGCAGCCGATCCGGGACAGAGAGCAATCAGCCCCAGCATTTT	CASSRSGTESNQPQHF
.	many	TRBV4-2	TRBJ2-5	TGTGCCAGCAGCCAAGGTGGATTCCTCGGTCGGGAGACCCAGTACTTC	CASSQGGFLGRETQYF
TRBD1	many	TRBV19	TRBJ1-1	TGTGCCAGTAGTGGGGGTGACAGGGTCAACACTGAAGCTTTCTTT	CASSGGDRVNTEAFF
.	many	TRBV7-3	TRBJ2-7	TGTGCCAGCAGCTTAAGCCCAACCTACGAGCAGTACTTC	CASSLSPTYEQYF
.	.	TRBV11-1	TRBJ1-1	TGTGCCAGCAGCCTGACAGCCGGGGTGGACACTGAAGCTTTCTTT	CASSLTAGVDTEAFF
.	.	TRBV4-3	TRBJ2-7	TGCGCCAGCAGCCAAGATCTAAACTCACTTTCCTACGAGCAGTACTTC	CASSQDLNSLSYEQYF
TRBD1	few	TRBV6-1	TRBJ1-3	TGTGCCAGCAACCCGGACAGGGCTGGAAACACCATATATTTT	CASNPDRAGNTIYF
TRBD1	many	TRBV5-1	TRBJ2-7	TGCGCCAGCACCCCCCCGGGGACAGGGCCCTACGAGCAGTACTTC	CASTPPGTGPYEQYF
.	many	TRBV4-1	TRBJ2-6	TGCGCCAGCAGCCAAGGGGTACAGGGAGGGACTGGGGCCAACGTCCTGACTTTC	CASSQGVQGGTGANVLTF
TRBD1	once	TRBV12-3/TRBV12-4	TRBJ1-1	TGTGCCAGCAGTTTTTTTCAGGGGGGGAACACTGAAGCTTTCTTT	CASSFFQGGNTEAFF
.	.	TRBV9	TRBJ2-7	TGTGCCAGCAGCGTAGAAACAGGTTCTTACGAGCAGTACTTC	CASSVETGSYEQYF
TRBD2	many	TRBV2	TRBJ2-5	TGTGCCAGCAGGGTGGCTAGCGGCCAAGAGACCCAGTACTTC	CASRVASGQETQYF
TRBD1	.	TRBV4-3	TRBJ2-2	TGCGCCAGCAGCCAAGACCCGGTCAGGGGGCTTGGAACCGGGGAGCTGTTTTTT	CASSQDPVRGLGTGELFF
.	many	TRBV10-3	TRBJ2-5	TGTGCCATCAGTGATCAGGGGGGCCAACAAGAGACCCAGTACTTC	CAISDQGGQQETQYF
TRBD2	.	TRBV6-2/TRBV6-3	TRBJ2-7	TGTGCCAGCAGACCTAGCGGGAGCCGCGGTTTTTTC	CASRPSGSRGFF
.	many	TRBV6-5	TRBJ2-7	TGTGCCAGCAGGGCCCCGGCGACAGGCCCTTCCTACGAGCAGTACTTC	CASRAPATGPSYEQYF
TRBD1	many	TRBV6-5	TRBJ2-5	TGTGCCAGCAGTCAGACAGGGAAAGAGACCCAGTACTTC	CASSQTGKETQYF